This note documents a single T cell receptor (beta chain) sequence. This specimen comes from a study of cytomegalovirus exposure and HLA in healthy donors. In the PCR, 60 Vbeta and 13 Jbeta primers were used. Here immunoSEQ multiplex PCR was the method, and the copy in TCRdb shows in-frame clones only, minus some. In the table there are 100,000 to 150,000 clones, roughly 80% of which are singletons. The clonotype comes from a man younger than 30 in good health and CMV-seropositive. The specimen was PBMCs.

The CDR3 loop reads CASSKTSLAASGEQFF. As DNA, the CDR3 is TGTGCCAGCAGCAAAACAAGCCTAGCAGCCAGTGGTGAGCAGTTCTTC. The chain carries TRBV5-4 and TRBJ2-1; possible D gene TRBD2, 5 bases. Germline V gene sequence: CDR1 SGHNT, CDR2 YYREEE (reference sequence). The CDR3 loop spans 16 amino acids. V was pared by 4 bases and J by 9 bases, with 23 bases between. The full variable domain, completed using reference TRBV5-4 and TRBJ2-1, is ETGVTQSPTHLIKTRGQQVTLRCSSQSGHNTVSWYQQALGQGPQFIFQYYREEENGRGNFPPRFSGLQFPNYSSELNVNALELDDSALYLCASSKTSLAASGEQFFGPGTRLTVL.